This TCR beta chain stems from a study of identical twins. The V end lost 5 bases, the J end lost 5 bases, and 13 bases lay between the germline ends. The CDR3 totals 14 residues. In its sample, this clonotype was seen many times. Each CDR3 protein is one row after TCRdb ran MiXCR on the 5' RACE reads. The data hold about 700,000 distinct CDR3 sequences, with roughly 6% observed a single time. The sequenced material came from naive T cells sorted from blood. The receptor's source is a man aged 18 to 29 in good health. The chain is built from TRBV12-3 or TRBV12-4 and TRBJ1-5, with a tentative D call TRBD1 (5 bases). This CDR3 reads CASSAGTHHQPQHF. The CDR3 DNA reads TGTGCCAGCAGTGCCGGGACCCACCATCAGCCCCAGCATTTT.